Listed below are T cell receptor beta chains from one sample, sequenced in a study of vaccination effects on CD4 cells after COVID-19. Using immunoSEQ multiplex PCR, the repertoire was profiled, and TCRdb retains in-frame clones only, with some absent. The sample consists of tens of thousands of clones, over 75% of them appearing once. Their recognized antigens are unknown. Specimen: CD4+ T cells from PBMCs cultured with SARS-CoV-2 spike peptides, collected after COVID-19 vaccination. The receptors shown here come from a human donor who received a COVID-19 vaccine. Some clones in this sample may be carry-over from other donors' samples. CDR3s include the opening cysteine and the closing phenylalanine or tryptophan. The order of the fields is J gene, V gene, clone size, CDR3 protein. For some rows the clone size is stated as once, few or many, or as a class when expanded; others skip it.

>TRBJ1-2|TRBV5-6|.
CASSPRGTGNPSGYTF
>TRBJ2-5|TRBV2|.
CASSARGTGRGETQYF
>TRBJ2-5|TRBV24-1|.
CATSVTGGVWETQYF
>TRBJ2-4|TRBV5-1|.
CASSRTGDGATNIQYF
>TRBJ2-3|TRBV4-2|.
CASNSGGAGDTQYF
>TRBJ2-5|TRBV4-2|once
CASSLTSGGTQETQYF
>TRBJ1-4|TRBV27|.
CASSLWGRPNEKLFF
>TRBJ1-1|TRBV7-2|.
CASSLAGGRTEAFF
>TRBJ2-5|TRBV15|.
CATSRDRDREGETQYF
>TRBJ2-3|TRBV4-3|few
CASSQGFSTDTQYF